Sequencing of this T cell receptor beta chain was carried out in a study of identifying expanded T cells in peripheral blood. The V gene's germline CDR1 is SGDLS and CDR2 YYNGEE. The CDR3 length is 16 residues. V gave up 3 bases and J gave up 0 bases; unmatched junction bases: 7. Profiling relied on immunoSEQ multiplex PCR, and the TCRdb table lists in-frame clones only, not all of them. This sample has around 68,000 clones, with over 75% found just once. Study observations and caveats: Technical replicates showed around 1.1 changed clones; roughly two weeks approximately 16; four weeks 19.

Regarding this clone: Its cognate antigen is unknown.

The sequence was obtained from a person aged 18 to 70 in good health. Sequencing input: blood. The chain carries TRBV9 and TRBJ2-3; 7 bases match TRBD2. The CDR3 sequence is CASSGGTSDSTDTQYF. The CDR3, as DNA: TGTGCCAGCAGCGGAGGAACTAGCGATAGCACAGATACGCAGTATTTT.